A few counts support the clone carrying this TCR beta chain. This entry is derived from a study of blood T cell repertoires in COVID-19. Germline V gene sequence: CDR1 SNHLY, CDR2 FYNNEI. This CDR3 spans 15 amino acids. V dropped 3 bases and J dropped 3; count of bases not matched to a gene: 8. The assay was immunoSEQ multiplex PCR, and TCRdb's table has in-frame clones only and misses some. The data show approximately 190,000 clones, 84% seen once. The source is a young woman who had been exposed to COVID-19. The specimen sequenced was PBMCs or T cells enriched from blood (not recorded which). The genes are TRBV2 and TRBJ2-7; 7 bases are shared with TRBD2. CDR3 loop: CASSEGGTDDYEQYF. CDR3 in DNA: TGTGCCAGCAGTGAGGGGGGGACTGACGACTACGAGCAGTACTTC.